This entry lists 7 T cell receptor beta chains sequenced from one sample in a study of CD8 T cells in Susac syndrome. Reverse transcription of roughly 0.5 to 1 ug RNA was carried out with random hexamers. TCRdb re-called the immunoSEQ multiplex PCR reads with MiXCR, one entry per CDR3 protein. Found here are roughly 200,000 distinct CDR3 sequences, 85% to 95% of them singletons; the top ten hold approximately 0.094%. Sequenced material: CD4+ T cells from PBMCs. These receptors were taken from a human donor in good health.

CDR3: CSAGPRSSYNEQFF. CDR3 in DNA: TGCAGTGCTGGGCCGCGGAGCTCCTACAATGAGCAGTTCTTC. The gene calls are TRBV20-1 and TRBJ2-1, with D unclear. Looked up from germline, CDR1 is DFQATT and CDR2 is SNEGSKA (reference sequence). This CDR3 contains 14 residues. V shed 5 bases and J shed 0 bases, with 11 bases lying between them.

The chain recombines TRBV5-4 with TRBJ2-7; D is perhaps TRBD1 (6 bases). The CDR3 loop spans 13 amino acids. Between the trimmed V and J ends, which lost 4 bases and 5 bases, there was a span of 13 bases. In germline, CDR1 is SGHNT, CDR2 YYREEE (reference sequence). The CDR3 loop is CASSLTGTNEQYF. CDR3 coding DNA: TGTGCCAGCAGCCTTACAGGGACCAACGAGCAGTACTTC.

The chain links TRBV18 to TRBJ2-1; TRBD2 matches 8 bases. Per the germline V gene, CDR1 is KGHSH and CDR2 is LQKENI. This CDR3 region has 14 residues. V shed 8 bases, J shed 2 bases, and the junction held 5 bases outside the gene matches. CDR3 sequence: CASGTSGAYNEQFF. In nucleotides, the CDR3 is TGTGCCAGCGGCACTAGCGGCGCCTACAATGAGCAGTTCTTC.

The genes are TRBV25-1 and TRBJ2-1; maybe TRBD1 (5 bases). The V and J ends lost 2 bases and 13 bases respectively, with 18 bases between them. The CDR3 consists of 14 residues. Germline values: CDR1 MGHDK, CDR2 SYGVNS. The CDR3 nucleotides are TGTGCCAGCAGTGAAAGCCAGACCTGGGGCGCACAGTTCTTC. Its protein product is CASSESQTWGAQFF.

The chain has TRBV7-3 and TRBJ2-3; D gene uncertain. Trimming took 2 bases from V and 0 from J, leaving 6 bases between them. The CDR3 has 14 residues. Germline lookup yields CDR1 SGHTA and CDR2 FQGTGA. The CDR3 is CASSLLGSTDTQYF. CDR3 bases: TGTGCCAGCAGCTTACTCGGGAGCACAGATACGCAGTATTTT.

The rearrangement uses TRBV20-1 and TRBJ2-7; D is unresolved. V was pared by 3 bases and J by 0 bases, with 3 bases between. The CDR3 loop spans 11 amino acids. Germline values: CDR1 DFQATT, CDR2 SNEGSKA (reference sequence). The CDR3 sequence: CSARNSYEQYV. Here the CDR3 DNA reads TGCAGTGCTAGGAACTCCTACGAGCAGTACGTC.

This sequence joins TRBV20-1 and TRBJ2-5, with 13 bases aligning to TRBD2. The CDR3 spans 14 residues. V shed 5 bases, J shed 0 bases, and the junction held 0 bases outside the gene matches. CDR1 and CDR2 (germline): DFQATT, SNEGSKA (reference sequence). The CDR3 DNA follows: TGCAGTGCTGGGACTAGCGGGGACCAAGAGACCCAGTACTTC. This translates into CSAGTSGDQETQYF.